This T cell receptor (beta chain) was sequenced during a study of control samples from healthy donors and cancer patients. Clones were read by immunoSEQ multiplex PCR, and TCRdb kept only the in-frame ones, dropping some. The profile shows some 120,000 clones, over 85% of them singletons. Only one count was recorded for this clone. Other DNA sequences of this sample code for an identical CDR3. V was shortened by 3 bases and J by 0 bases, with 3 bases between the two germline ends. Germline lookup yields CDR1 LNHDA and CDR2 SQIVND (reference sequence). The CDR3 consists of 13 residues. Sequencing input: blood. The receptor's source is a man aged 25-45 years in good health. The chain uses TRBV19 and TRBJ1-5; D is unclear. CDR3 in DNA: TGTGCCAGTAGTATTACTAGCAATCAGCCCCAGCATTTT. Amino acid sequence: CASSITSNQPQHF. The full variable domain, rest sourced from reference TRBV19 and TRBJ1-5, is DGGITQSPKYLFRKEGQNVTLSCEQNLNHDAMYWYRQDPGQGLRLIYYSQIVNDFQKGDIAEGYSVSREKKESFPLTVTSAQKNPTAFYLCASSITSNQPQHFGDGTRLSIL.